This T cell receptor (beta chain) emerged from a study of graft-versus-host responses after intestinal transplantation. Notes on the study in general: Analysis identified GvH clones in recipient marrow, with some appearing first in ileum or blood. Early after transplant, HvG declines were associated with peak levels of circulating GvH clones.

Generated by immunoSEQ multiplex PCR, the TCRdb table keeps only in-frame clones and is missing some. The sample includes around 110,000 clones, around nine tenths seen only once; the top ten take about 0.2%. A note on this clone: Its antigen is unidentified.

The CDR3 is 17 amino acids. Germline loops: CDR1 SGHDN, CDR2 FVKESK. The V segment lost 4 bases and the J segment 5 bases; nucleotides outside the gene matches: 11. J is TRBJ1-1 and V is TRBV14; the match to TRBD1 covers 12 bases. The material sequenced was unstimulated CD4+ T cells sorted from spleen or lymph node cells, taken before transplant. The TCR was taken from a human donor who was the organ donor for an intestinal transplant. CDR3 protein: CASSRLPGQGAATEAFF. For the CDR3, the DNA is TGTGCCAGCAGCCGATTACCGGGACAGGGGGCTGCGACTGAAGCTTTCTTT.